The entry below describes one T cell receptor (beta chain). Antigen specificity is unknown. The entry originates in a study of T cell responses to AZD1222 COVID-19 vaccine. Study at large: Samples with a second dose at about 4 or about 12 weeks were pooled together.

General study results and limits: Within unmutated variant regions lay the reported targets of nearly half of spike-specific TCRs. Clonal diversity was possibly underestimated, and the donors were mostly white British, with more females. At baseline, just five to seven AZD1222 recipients tested seropositive.

The method was immunoSEQ multiplex PCR; TCRdb's version includes in-frame clones alone and lacks a portion of them. The repertoire holds 90,000 to 150,000 clones, with roughly 90% as singletons. The CDR3 covers 15 residues. Trimming cost V 8 bases and J 0 bases, with 14 bases left between them. Germline V lookup: CDR1 MDHEN, CDR2 SYDVKM. The TCR was taken from an adult in good health. Sample: peripheral blood, taken on day 0 of AZD1222 vaccination. The chain has TRBV28 and TRBJ1-3; possibly TRBD1 for D (6 bases). CDR3 in amino acids: CASVSGTHSGNTIYF. The CDR3 bases are TGTGCCAGCGTCTCAGGGACACACTCTGGAAACACCATATATTTT.